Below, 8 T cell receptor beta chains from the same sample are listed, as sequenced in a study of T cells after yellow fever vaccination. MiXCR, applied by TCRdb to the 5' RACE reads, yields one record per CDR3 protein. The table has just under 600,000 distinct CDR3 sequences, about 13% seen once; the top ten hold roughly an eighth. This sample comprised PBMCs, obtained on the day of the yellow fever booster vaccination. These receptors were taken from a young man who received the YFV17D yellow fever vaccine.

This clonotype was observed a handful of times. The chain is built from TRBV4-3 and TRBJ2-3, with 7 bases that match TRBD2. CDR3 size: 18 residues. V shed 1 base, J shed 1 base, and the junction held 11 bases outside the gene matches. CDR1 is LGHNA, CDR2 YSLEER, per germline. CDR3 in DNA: TGCGCCAGCAGCCAAGTGGCGGGAGTTGGCAGGGGCACAGATACGCAGTATTTT. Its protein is CASSQVAGVGRGTDTQYF.

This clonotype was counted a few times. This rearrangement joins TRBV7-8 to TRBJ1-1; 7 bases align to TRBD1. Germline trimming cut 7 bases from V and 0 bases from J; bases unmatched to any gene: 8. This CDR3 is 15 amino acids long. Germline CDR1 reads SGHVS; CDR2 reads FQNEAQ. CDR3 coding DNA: TGTGCCAGCAACCGACAGGGACACATGAACACTGAAGCTTTCTTT. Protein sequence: CASNRQGHMNTEAFF.

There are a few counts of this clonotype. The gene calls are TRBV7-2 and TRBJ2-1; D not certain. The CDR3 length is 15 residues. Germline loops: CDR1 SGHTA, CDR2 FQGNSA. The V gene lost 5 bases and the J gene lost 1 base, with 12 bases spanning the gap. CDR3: CASSPRSPSYNEQFF. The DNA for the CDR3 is TGTGCCAGCAGCCCCCGTAGCCCATCCTACAATGAGCAGTTCTTC.

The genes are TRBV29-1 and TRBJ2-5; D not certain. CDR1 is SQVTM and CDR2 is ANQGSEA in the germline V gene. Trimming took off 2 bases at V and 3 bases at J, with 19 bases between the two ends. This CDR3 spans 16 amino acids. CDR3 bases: TGCAGCGTTGAATTTCAGGTTCGGATGCGTAAAGAGACCCAGTACTTC. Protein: CSVEFQVRMRKETQYF.

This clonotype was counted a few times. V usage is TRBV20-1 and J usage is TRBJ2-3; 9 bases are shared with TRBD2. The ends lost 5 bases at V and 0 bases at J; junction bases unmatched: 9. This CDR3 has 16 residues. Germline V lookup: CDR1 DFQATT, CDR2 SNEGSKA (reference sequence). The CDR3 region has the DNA TGCAGTGCTCAATCCCGACTAGCGGTTAGCACAGATACGCAGTATTTT. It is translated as CSAQSRLAVSTDTQYF.

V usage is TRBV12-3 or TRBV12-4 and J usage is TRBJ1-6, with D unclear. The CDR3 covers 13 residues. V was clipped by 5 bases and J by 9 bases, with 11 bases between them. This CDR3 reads CASSGDGLSPLHF. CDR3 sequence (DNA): TGTGCCAGCAGTGGGGATGGCCTTTCACCCCTCCACTTT.

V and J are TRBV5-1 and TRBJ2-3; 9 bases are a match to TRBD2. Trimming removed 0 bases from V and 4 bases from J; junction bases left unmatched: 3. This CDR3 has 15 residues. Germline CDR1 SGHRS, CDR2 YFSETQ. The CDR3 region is CASSLGTSVPDTQYF. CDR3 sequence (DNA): TGCGCCAGCAGCTTGGGGACTAGCGTCCCAGATACGCAGTATTTT.

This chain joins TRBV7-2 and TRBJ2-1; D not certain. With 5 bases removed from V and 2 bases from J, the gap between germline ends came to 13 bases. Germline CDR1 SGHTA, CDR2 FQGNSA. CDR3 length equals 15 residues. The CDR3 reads CASSKGRSTYNEQFF. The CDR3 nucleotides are TGTGCCAGCAGCAAAGGGCGCTCTACCTACAATGAGCAGTTCTTC.